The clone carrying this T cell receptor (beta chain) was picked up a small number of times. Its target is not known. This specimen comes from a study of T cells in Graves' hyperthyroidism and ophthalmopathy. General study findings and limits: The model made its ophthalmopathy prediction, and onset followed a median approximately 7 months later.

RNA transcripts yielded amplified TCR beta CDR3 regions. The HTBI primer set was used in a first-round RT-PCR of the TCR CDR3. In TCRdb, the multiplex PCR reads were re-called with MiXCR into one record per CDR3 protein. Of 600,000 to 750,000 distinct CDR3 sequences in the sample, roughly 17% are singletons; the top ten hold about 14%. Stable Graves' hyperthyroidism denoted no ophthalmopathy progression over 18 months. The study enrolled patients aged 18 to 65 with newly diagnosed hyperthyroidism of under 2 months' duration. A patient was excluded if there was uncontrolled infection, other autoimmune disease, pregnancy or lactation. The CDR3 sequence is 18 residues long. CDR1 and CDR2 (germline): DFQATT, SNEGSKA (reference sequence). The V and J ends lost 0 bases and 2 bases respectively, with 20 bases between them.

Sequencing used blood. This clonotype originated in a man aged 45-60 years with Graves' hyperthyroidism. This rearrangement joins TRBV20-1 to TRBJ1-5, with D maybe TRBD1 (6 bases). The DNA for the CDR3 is TGCAGTGCTAGAGATTACCCAGGGGAAGAGGTGCGCAATCAGCCCCAGCATTTT. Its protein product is CSARDYPGEEVRNQPQHF.